Presented here are 8 T cell receptor beta chains from one specimen sequenced in a study of shared clonotypes between healthy human individuals. Naive CD8 cells were CD45RO-negative, positively selected for CCR7, excluding terminally differentiated effector memory CD45RA+ cells. The method was immunoSEQ multiplex PCR; TCRdb's version includes in-frame clones alone and lacks a portion of them. This sample has 500,000 to 700,000 clones, with around 95% found just once. Sequencing was carried out using naive CD8+ T cells sorted from blood. Receptors originate from a woman aged 25 to 39 in good health.

The chain carries TRBV11-2 and TRBJ2-7, with unresolved D. V was clipped by 3 bases and J by 2 bases, with 8 bases between them. Germline loops: CDR1 SGHAT, CDR2 FQNNGV. The CDR3 totals 13 residues. The CDR3 sequence is CASSLAEAYEQYF. In DNA, the CDR3 is TGTGCCAGCAGCTTGGCAGAAGCCTACGAGCAGTACTTC.

The chain uses TRBV7-9 and TRBJ2-1, with D hard to call. The CDR3 runs to 15 residues. V lost 1 base to trimming and J lost 2 bases, with 9 bases between them. CDR1 is SEHNR, CDR2 FQNEAQ, per germline (reference sequence). Here the CDR3 reads CASSLVSLAYNEQFF. The CDR3, as DNA: TGTGCCAGCAGCTTAGTTAGCCTTGCCTACAATGAGCAGTTCTTC.

A remark on this clone: Other DNA sequences from this sample encode an identical CDR3 as well. V is TRBV5-4 and J is TRBJ1-1, with 7 bases that match TRBD1. Germline V lookup: CDR1 SGHNT, CDR2 YYREEE (reference sequence). V was clipped by 4 bases and J by 6 bases; unmatched bases: 3. This CDR3 spans 12 amino acids. CDR3 coding DNA: TGTGCCAGCAGCCCAGGGACAGCTGAAGCTTTCTTT. It is translated as CASSPGTAEAFF.

The chain is built from TRBV7-9 and TRBJ2-1; 11 nucleotides align to TRBD2. Trimming removed 0 bases from V and 9 bases from J; junction bases left unmatched: 7. CDR1 SEHNR and CDR2 FQNEAQ come from the germline V gene (reference sequence). The CDR3 length is 16 residues. CDR3 DNA: TGTGCCAGCAGCTTAGCTTTAGCGGGAGGGCCTCGTGAGCAGTTCTTC. As protein: CASSLALAGGPREQFF.

The chain combines TRBV6-5 with TRBJ2-7; TRBD2 matches at 7 bases. V lost 2 bases, J lost 5 bases, and 6 bases stayed unmatched. The CDR3 extends over 14 amino acids. In germline, CDR1 is MNHEY, CDR2 SVGAGI. CDR3 sequence (DNA): TGTGCCAGCAGTTACGCGGTCCGGGGGGACGAGCAGTACTTC. Translation gives CASSYAVRGDEQYF.

There are a few counts of this clone. The rearrangement uses TRBV10-1 and TRBJ2-7; D is possibly TRBD1 (6 bases). CDR3 length: 13 amino acids. V was shortened by 3 bases and J by 8 bases, with 14 bases between the two germline ends. Germline-derived CDR1 and CDR2 are WNHNN and SYGVQD (reference sequence). CDR3 in amino acids: CASSDQGLIKQYF. CDR3 in DNA: TGCGCCAGCAGTGACCAGGGGCTAATAAAGCAGTACTTC.

The J gene is TRBJ2-5, the V gene TRBV28; perhaps TRBD2 as D (6 bases). The CDR3 has 15 residues. Germline V CDR1 and CDR2: MDHEN, SYDVKM. V was trimmed by 8 bases and J by 2 bases, leaving 18 bases between them. The CDR3 loop reads CASAPLAEKQETQYF. The CDR3 region has the DNA TGTGCCAGCGCACCTTTAGCGGAGAAACAAGAGACCCAGTACTTC.

This chain uses TRBV28 with TRBJ2-7, with 7 bases lining up with TRBD1. The germline V gene encodes CDR1 MDHEN and CDR2 SYDVKM. The length of the CDR3 is 15 residues. V trimming: 4 bases; J trimming: 0 bases; junction bases outside the gene matches: 6. The CDR3 sequence is CASSSGQLGSYEQYF. In nucleotides, the CDR3 is TGTGCCAGCAGTTCGGGACAGCTCGGCTCCTACGAGCAGTACTTC.